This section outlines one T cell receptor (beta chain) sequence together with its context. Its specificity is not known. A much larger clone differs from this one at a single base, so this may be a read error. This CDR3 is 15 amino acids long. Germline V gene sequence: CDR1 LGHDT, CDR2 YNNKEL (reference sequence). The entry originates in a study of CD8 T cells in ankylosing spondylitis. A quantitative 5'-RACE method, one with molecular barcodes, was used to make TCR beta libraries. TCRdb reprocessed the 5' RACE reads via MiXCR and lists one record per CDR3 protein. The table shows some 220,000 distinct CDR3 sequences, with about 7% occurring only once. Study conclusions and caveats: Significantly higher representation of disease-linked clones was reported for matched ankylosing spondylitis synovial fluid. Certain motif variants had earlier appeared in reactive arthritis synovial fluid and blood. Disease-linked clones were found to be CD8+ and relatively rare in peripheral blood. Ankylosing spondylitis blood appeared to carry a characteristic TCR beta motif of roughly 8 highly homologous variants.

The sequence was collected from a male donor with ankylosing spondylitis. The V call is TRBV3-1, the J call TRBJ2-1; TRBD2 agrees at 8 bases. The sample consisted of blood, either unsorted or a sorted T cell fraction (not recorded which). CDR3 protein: CASSQYRGGYNEQSF. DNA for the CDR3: TGTGCCAGCAGCCAATATCGGGGGGGGTACAATGAGCAGTCCTTC.